The 19 T cell receptor beta chains reported below all come from one sample, sequenced in a study of T-cell memory formation after mild COVID-19. MiXCR was run by TCRdb on the 5' RACE reads, yielding one entry per CDR3 protein. The data hold about 350,000 distinct CDR3 sequences, with roughly an eighth observed a single time. Sequencing was performed on PBMCs or a T cell subset sorted from them (not recorded which). The receptors derive from a young man who had mild COVID-19 (a few samples of this study predate the infection). Cell type and time point are not known.

This clonotype was picked up a small number of times. The J gene is TRBJ1-1, the V gene TRBV4-3, with 10 bases that match TRBD1. V lost 4 bases, J lost 8 bases, and 7 bases stayed unmatched. Germline V lookup: CDR1 LGHNA, CDR2 YSLEER. This CDR3 contains 14 residues. The CDR3 DNA reads TGCGCCAGCAGCCGGACAGGGGGGGTCCCAGAAGCTTTCTTT. This encodes CASSRTGGVPEAFF.

This clonotype was picked up one time. CDR3 nucleotides: TGTGCCAGCAGTTCCTCCGGGACAGGGTTTGAGACCCAGTACTTC. This encodes CASSSSGTGFETQYF. The chain employs TRBV28 and TRBJ2-5, with TRBD1 identical over 9 bases. The J segment lost 5 bases and the V segment lost 4 bases, leaving 8 bases of the junction unmatched. The CDR3 is made up of 15 amino acids. Germline V gives CDR1 MDHEN, CDR2 SYDVKM.

This clonotype was seen a few times. The V gene is TRBV5-1, the J gene TRBJ2-5; TRBD1 matches at 7 bases. This CDR3 has 14 residues. The V gene's germline CDR1 is SGHRS and CDR2 YFSETQ. The V and J ends lost 0 bases and 4 bases, in that order; junction bases with no gene match: 3. The CDR3 protein is CASSLGDSRETQYF. CDR3 in DNA: TGCGCCAGCAGCTTGGGGGACAGCAGAGAGACCCAGTACTTC.

This clonotype showed up just a few times. The V gene is TRBV7-2, the J gene TRBJ2-3, with TRBD2 matching over 8 bases. The CDR3 consists of 16 residues. V trimming: 5 bases; J trimming: 3 bases; junction bases outside the gene matches: 10. The germline gives CDR1 SGHTA, CDR2 FQGNSA. DNA of the CDR3: TGTGCCAGCAGCCCCCGAGTCCAGCGGGGGACAGATACGCAGTATTTT. Translating gives CASSPRVQRGTDTQYF.

This clonotype was seen a handful of times. A clone one base away is much larger, so this may be a read error. The rearrangement uses TRBV5-1 and TRBJ2-2; no clear D. Germline V gives CDR1 SGHRS, CDR2 YFSETQ. This CDR3 has 11 residues. With 5 bases removed from V and 4 bases from J, the gap between germline ends came to 3 bases. CDR3 loop: CASRSTGELFF. In DNA, the CDR3 is TGCGCCAGCAGGAGCACCGGGGAGCTGTTTTTT.

There are a few counts of this clonotype. The rearrangement joins TRBV5-1 to TRBJ2-2, with TRBD1 as a possible D gene (5 bases). V was shortened by 2 bases and J by 6 bases, with 14 bases between the two germline ends. From germline, CDR1 is SGHRS and CDR2 YFSETQ. The CDR3 is 15 residues long. CDR3: CASSLGQGEAGELFF. The DNA of the CDR3 is TGCGCCAGCAGCTTAGGGCAGGGCGAAGCCGGGGAGCTGTTTTTT. The full variable domain, in which reference TRBV5-1 and TRBJ2-2 provide the parts outside the CDR3, is KAGVTQTPRYLIKTRGQQVTLSCSPISGHRSVSWYQQTPGQGLQFLFEYFSETQRNKGNFPGRFSGRQFSNSRSEMNVSTLELGDSALYLCASSLGQGEAGELFFGEGSRLTVL.

This chain uses TRBV19 with TRBJ1-1; 9 nucleotides align to TRBD1. V gave up 5 bases and J gave up 7 bases; unmatched junction bases: 8. Per germline, CDR1 LNHDA and CDR2 SQIVND (reference sequence). The CDR3 is 14 residues long. CDR3 in DNA: TGTGCCAGTAGTTTCGGGACAGGGACGATTGAAGCTTTCTTT. Amino acid sequence: CASSFGTGTIEAFF.

V usage is TRBV6-5 and J usage is TRBJ1-5; no clear D gene. The V and J ends lost 4 bases and 3 bases respectively, with 10 bases between them. This CDR3 contains 14 residues. Germline values: CDR1 MNHEY, CDR2 SVGAGI. The CDR3 protein is CASSLSRFNQPQHF. The CDR3 bases are TGTGCCAGCAGTTTATCACGGTTCAATCAGCCCCAGCATTTT.

The chain uses TRBV19 and TRBJ1-1; TRBD1 matches at 10 bases. The trim removed 8 bases at V and 5 bases at J, leaving 5 bases unmatched. The CDR3 runs 13 residues. Germline V gene data show CDR1 as LNHDA and CDR2 as SQIVND (reference sequence). CDR3 bases: TGTGCCAGTGTGACAGGGGGCTCGACTGAAGCTTTCTTT. Amino acids: CASVTGGSTEAFF.

This clonotype was seen more than once but under ten times. The chain has TRBV7-9 and TRBJ1-1, with unresolved D. Germline CDR1 reads SEHNR; CDR2 reads FQNEAQ (reference sequence). The CDR3 has 12 amino acids. V lost 5 bases and J 4 bases, leaving 8 bases between the germline ends. CDR3 DNA: TGTGCCAGCAGCCGTTTCGGCACTGAAGCTTTCTTT. Translated: CASSRFGTEAFF.

The gene calls are TRBV29-1 and TRBJ2-3; D gene ambiguous. V lost 4 bases and J lost 2, with 7 bases in between. CDR3 length: 12 residues. The germline gives CDR1 SQVTM, CDR2 ANQGSEA. The CDR3 is CSVGWDTDTQYF. In DNA, the CDR3 is TGCAGCGTTGGGTGGGACACAGATACGCAGTATTTT.

V is TRBV7-8 and J is TRBJ2-2; a weak D match, TRBD1 (5 bases). The ends were cut back, 5 bases at V and 1 base at J, with 14 bases in the middle. The CDR3 extends over 16 amino acids. Germline V gene sequence: CDR1 SGHVS, CDR2 FQNEAQ. CDR3 region: CASSVPGQENTGELFF. The CDR3 DNA is TGTGCCAGCAGCGTCCCAGGGCAGGAGAACACCGGGGAGCTGTTTTTT.

Many counts were recorded for this clonotype. The chain carries TRBV6-2 or TRBV6-3 and TRBJ2-3; a weak D match, TRBD2 (6 bases). Germline loops: CDR1 MNHEY, CDR2 SVGEGT. V was pared by 7 bases and J by 0 bases, with 14 bases between. This CDR3 is 15 amino acids long. For the CDR3, the DNA is TGTGCCAGCACCCCAATCGGGACTAGCACAGATACGCAGTATTTT. The encoded protein is CASTPIGTSTDTQYF.

This clonotype was picked up a small number of times. The chain carries TRBV2 and TRBJ2-3; D is possibly TRBD1 (5 bases). The germline V gene encodes CDR1 SNHLY and CDR2 FYNNEI. CDR3 length equals 14 residues. V was cut by 7 bases and J by 6 bases, with 17 bases left in between. The CDR3 nucleotides read TGTGCCAGCACCCTTATTTTCACAGGTGATACGCAGTATTTT. Translating gives CASTLIFTGDTQYF.

The rearrangement joins TRBV4-1 to TRBJ1-6, with D perhaps TRBD1 (5 bases). The CDR3 has 15 residues. V lost 4 bases and J 3 bases, leaving 10 bases between the germline ends. From germline, CDR1 is MGHRA and CDR2 YSYEKL. CDR3 nucleotides: TGCGCCAGCAGCCGTCAGGGTGGCTATAATTCACCCCTCCACTTT. Its protein is CASSRQGGYNSPLHF.

The V and J genes are TRBV4-1 and TRBJ2-2; 8 bases map to TRBD2. The CDR3 totals 15 residues. The trim removed 6 bases at V and 4 bases at J, leaving 7 bases unmatched. Germline V gene data show CDR1 as MGHRA and CDR2 as YSYEKL. The CDR3 DNA is TGCGCCAGCAGGCCCGGGGGGGCCATCACCGGGGAGCTGTTTTTT. Protein: CASRPGGAITGELFF.

This clonotype was seen at least ten times. CDR3 protein: CASGGRIHIQYF. CDR3 nucleotide sequence: TGTGCCAGCGGGGGGAGGATTCACATTCAGTACTTC. The rearrangement links TRBV28 to TRBJ2-4; maybe TRBD2 (6 bases). From germline, CDR1 is MDHEN and CDR2 SYDVKM. V lost 8 bases and J 8 bases, leaving 13 bases between the germline ends. The CDR3 has 12 residues.

In this sample, this clonotype turned up a few times. This chain connects TRBV7-9 to TRBJ1-2, with D uncertain. Trimming took 4 bases from V and 9 from J, leaving 12 bases between them. Germline CDR1 is SEHNR and CDR2 is FQNEAQ (reference sequence). This CDR3 is built from 12 residues. For the CDR3, the DNA is TGTGCCAGCAGCTCCTCGATCCAGCGCTACACCTTC. It specifies CASSSSIQRYTF.

The chain links TRBV28 to TRBJ2-7; D gene ambiguous. The CDR3 length is 14 residues. Germline V gene lookup returns CDR1 MDHEN and CDR2 SYDVKM. V shed 5 bases and J shed 2 bases, with 13 bases lying between them. DNA of the CDR3: TGTGCCAGCAGTACTAATTTGCTTCCCTACGAGCAGTACGTC. Protein product: CASSTNLLPYEQYV.